This T cell receptor (beta chain) was documented in a study of blood T cells in healthy people across ages. Whole-study results and caveats: Estimates based on one million T cells were treated as lower bounds. The study found TCR beta diversity correlated strongly with naive T cell percentage. Per million T cells, TCR beta diversity dropped about linearly as age rose.

This clonotype was detected only a few times. Its specificity is not known. Sample-barcoded 5' priming and a J-beta primer mix drove a second PCR of roughly 6 to 12 cycles. TCRdb re-derived calls from the 5' RACE reads in MiXCR, one entry per CDR3 protein. The sample carries about 1.1 million distinct CDR3 sequences, 35% to 40% recorded once. PBMCs numbering at least 7 million were isolated per sample. This CDR3 is 13 amino acids long. The V gene's germline CDR1 is MNHEY and CDR2 SVGEGT. J lost 4 bases, V lost 5 bases, and 4 bases had no gene match. The TCR comes from a man younger than 35 in good health. The sequenced sample was blood. The J gene is TRBJ1-2, the V gene TRBV6-2 or TRBV6-3, with TRBD1 matching 7 bases. CDR3 region: CASSHRGFYGYTF. Written as DNA, the CDR3 is TGTGCCAGCAGTCACAGGGGTTTCTATGGCTACACCTTC.